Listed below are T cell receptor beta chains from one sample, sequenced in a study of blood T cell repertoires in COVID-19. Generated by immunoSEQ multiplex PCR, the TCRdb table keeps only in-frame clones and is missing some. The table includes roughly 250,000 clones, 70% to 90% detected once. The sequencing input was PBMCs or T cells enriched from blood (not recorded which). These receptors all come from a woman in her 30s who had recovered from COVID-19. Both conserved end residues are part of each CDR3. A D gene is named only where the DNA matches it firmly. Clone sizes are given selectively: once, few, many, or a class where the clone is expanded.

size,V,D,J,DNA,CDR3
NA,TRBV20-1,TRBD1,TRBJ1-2,TGCAGTGCTAGTCCGACAGGGGAGGTGAGGGCCTACACCTTC,CSASPTGEVRAYTF
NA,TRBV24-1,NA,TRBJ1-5,TGTGCCACCAGTGATTGGGAGTCGGAACAGCCCCAGCATTTT,CATSDWESEQPQHF
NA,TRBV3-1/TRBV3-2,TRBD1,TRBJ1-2,TGTGCCAGCAGCCAGAGTACAGGGGAATCAGGCTACACCTTC,CASSQSTGESGYTF
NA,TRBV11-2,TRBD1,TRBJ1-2,TGTGCCAGCAGCTTATCAGGGGGACATAACTATGGCTACACCTTC,CASSLSGGHNYGYTF
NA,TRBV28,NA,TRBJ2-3,TGTGCCAGCACCCCCGGGGAGCTTGGGACAGATACGCAGTATTTT,CASTPGELGTDTQYF
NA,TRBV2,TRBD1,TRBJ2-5,TGTGCCAGCAGTGAGACACAGGGGTGGGGGGAGACCCAGTACTTC,CASSETQGWGETQYF
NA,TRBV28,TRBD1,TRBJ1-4,TGTGCCAGCATCCCAGGGGGCTCTAATGAAAAACTGTTTTTT,CASIPGGSNEKLFF
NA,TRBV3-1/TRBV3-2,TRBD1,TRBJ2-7,TGTGCCAGCAGCCAAGAGTATACAGGGGGCCCGACGTCCTACGAGCAGTACTTC,CASSQEYTGGPTSYEQYF
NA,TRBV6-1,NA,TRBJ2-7,TGTGCCAGCAGTGATACCTTGAGAGCGGCCCGTTTCTACGAGCAGTACTTC,CASSDTLRAARFYEQYF
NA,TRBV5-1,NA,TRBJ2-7,TGCGCCAGCAGCTTGGCACTCGGACTAACCTACGAGCAGTACTTC,CASSLALGLTYEQYF
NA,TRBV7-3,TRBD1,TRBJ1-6,TGTGCCAGCAGCGCACAGGGGGCCTCCTATAATTCACCCCTCCACTTT,CASSAQGASYNSPLHF
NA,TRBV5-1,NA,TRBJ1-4,TGCGCCAGCAGCTTGTCCCCAGGGAATGAAAAACTGTTTTTT,CASSLSPGNEKLFF
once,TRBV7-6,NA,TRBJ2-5,TGTGCCAGCAGCCCCCGAAGGGGTGCCGGGGAGACCCAGTACTTC,CASSPRRGAGETQYF
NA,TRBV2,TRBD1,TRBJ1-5,TGTGCCAGCAGTGAAAAGGGAGACAGGGTACAGCCCCAGCATTTT,CASSEKGDRVQPQHF
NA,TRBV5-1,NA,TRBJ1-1,TGCGCCAGCAGCCCAAAACCTAGAGGGATGAACACTGAAGCTTTCTTT,CASSPKPRGMNTEAFF
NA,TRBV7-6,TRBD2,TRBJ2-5,TGTGCCAGCAGCAGGACTCGAGGACTAGCCGTACAAGAGACCCAGTACTTC,CASSRTRGLAVQETQYF
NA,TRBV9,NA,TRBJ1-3,TGTGCCAGCAGCGCCACGGGGAGAAACACCATATATTTT,CASSATGRNTIYF
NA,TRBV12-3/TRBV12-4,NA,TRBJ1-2,TGTGCCAGCAGCCAGGTCCCATTCTATGGCTACACCTTC,CASSQVPFYGYTF
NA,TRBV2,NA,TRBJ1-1,TGTGCCAGCGCACTCGACTTTAACACTGAAGCTTTCTTT,CASALDFNTEAFF
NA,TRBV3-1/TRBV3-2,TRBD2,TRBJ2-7,TGTGCCAGCAGCCGCACTAGCGGGGGCTCCTACGAGCAGTACTTC,CASSRTSGGSYEQYF
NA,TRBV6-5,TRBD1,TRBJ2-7,TGTGCCAGCAGTTACTTGACAGGGGCCGTCTACGAGCAGTACTTC,CASSYLTGAVYEQYF
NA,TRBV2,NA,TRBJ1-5,TGTGCCGGCGGAGGGTTCCGCAATCAGCCCCAGCATTTT,CAGGGFRNQPQHF
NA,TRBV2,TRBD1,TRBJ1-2,TGTGCCAGCAGTGCCGGACAGGCAAACTATGGCTACACCTTC,CASSAGQANYGYTF
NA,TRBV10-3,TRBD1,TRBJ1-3,TGTGCCATCAGTGAGAGGCAGGGGGCTAACACCATATATTTT,CAISERQGANTIYF
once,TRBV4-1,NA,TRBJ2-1,TGCGCCAGCAGCCAAGTCCCCCCGTACAATGAGCAGTTCTTC,CASSQVPPYNEQFF
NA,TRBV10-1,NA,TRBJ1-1,TGCGCCAGCAGTCCTAGTGGCAGGGGCACTGAAGCTTTCTTT,CASSPSGRGTEAFF
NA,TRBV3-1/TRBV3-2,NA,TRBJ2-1,TGTGCCAGCAGCCGGCGTAGCAACTCCTACAATGAGCAGTTCTTC,CASSRRSNSYNEQFF
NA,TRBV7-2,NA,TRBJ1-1,TGTGCCAGCAGCTCCCGGGGTTTAGGTTGGGCTTTCTTT,CASSSRGLGWAFF
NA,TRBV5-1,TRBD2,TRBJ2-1,TGCGCCAGCAGCCCAGGACTAGCGGGAGGGTCATTCTCCTACAATGAGCAGTTCTTC,CASSPGLAGGSFSYNEQFF
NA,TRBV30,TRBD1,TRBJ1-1,TGTGCCTGGAGCCCTCCGACAGGGGGGCAGGTTCTAACCAGGCCTTTCTTT,CAWSPPTGGQVLTRPFF
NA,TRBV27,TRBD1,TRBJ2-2,TGTGCCAGCAGTCCCAGGACAGGGAACACCGGGGAGCTGTTTTTT,CASSPRTGNTGELFF
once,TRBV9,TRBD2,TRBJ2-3,TGTGCCAGCAGCGTCGGGACTAGCGGAAGCACAGATACGCAGTATTTT,CASSVGTSGSTDTQYF
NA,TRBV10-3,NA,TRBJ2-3,TGTGCCATCAGTCAGGGTGTGGAGCACACAGATACGCAGTATTTT,CAISQGVEHTDTQYF
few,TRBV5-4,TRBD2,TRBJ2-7,TGTGCCAGCAGCTTGACGGGAGGTGATGAGCAGTACTTC,CASSLTGGDEQYF
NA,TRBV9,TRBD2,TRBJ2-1,TGTGCCAGCAGCGTAGGACTAGCGGGAGCGGTCGATGAGCAGTTCTTC,CASSVGLAGAVDEQFF
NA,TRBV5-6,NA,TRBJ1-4,TGTGCCAGCAGCTGGGGAGGGGGAAATAATGAAAAACTGTTTTTT,CASSWGGGNNEKLFF
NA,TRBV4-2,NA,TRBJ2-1,TGTGCCAGCAGCCAACAACCTGGAGGGCTCTTCAATGAGCAGTTCTTC,CASSQQPGGLFNEQFF
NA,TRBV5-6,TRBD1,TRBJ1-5,TGTGCCAGCAGCCACGGGACAGGGGGCAATCAGCCCCAGCATTTT,CASSHGTGGNQPQHF
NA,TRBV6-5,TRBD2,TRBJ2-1,TGTGCCAGCAGTTGGCGACTAGCGGGGTTCAATGAGCAGTTCTTC,CASSWRLAGFNEQFF
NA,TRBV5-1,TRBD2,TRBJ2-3,TGCGCCAGCAGCTTGCAGCGGGGGGGCCGGGATACGCAGTATTTT,CASSLQRGGRDTQYF
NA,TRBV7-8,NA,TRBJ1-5,TGTGCCAGCAGCTTAAAGGGAGATCAGCCCCAGCATTTT,CASSLKGDQPQHF
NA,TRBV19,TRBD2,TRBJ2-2,TGTGCCAGTAGTATAGGAATTAGCGGGGGAGTCGGGGAGCTGTTTTTT,CASSIGISGGVGELFF
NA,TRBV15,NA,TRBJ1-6,TGTGCCACCCGGGAAAGCTCCTATAATTCACCCCTCCACTTT,CATRESSYNSPLHF
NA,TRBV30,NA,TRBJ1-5,TGTGCCTGGAGTGTACAGGGCCCGGTTCAGCCCCAGCATTTT,CAWSVQGPVQPQHF
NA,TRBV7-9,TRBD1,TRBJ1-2,TGTGCCAGCAGCTTACCGGGACAGGGGTTCTATGGCTACACCTTC,CASSLPGQGFYGYTF
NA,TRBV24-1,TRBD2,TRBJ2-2,TGTGCCACCAGTGGGCTACTAGCGGGAGGAGGCGGGGAGCTGTTTTTT,CATSGLLAGGGGELFF
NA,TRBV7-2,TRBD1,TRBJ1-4,TGTGCCAGCAGCCCCCGGACAGGGACCGAAAAACTGTTTTTT,CASSPRTGTEKLFF
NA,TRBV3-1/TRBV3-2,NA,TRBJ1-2,TGTGCCAGCAGCCAGCGCGCCTCAGGGAACTATGGCTACACCTTC,CASSQRASGNYGYTF
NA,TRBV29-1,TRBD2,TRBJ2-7,TGCAGCGTTGAGGGGATTCTAGCGGGGGCCTACGAGCAGTACTTC,CSVEGILAGAYEQYF
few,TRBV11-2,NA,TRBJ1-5,TGTGCCAGCAGCTCCAGGGTATGGGAGCCCCAGCATTTT,CASSSRVWEPQHF
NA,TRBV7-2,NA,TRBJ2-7,TGTGCCAGCAGCTCACCGGGAATCTACGAGCAGTACTTC,CASSSPGIYEQYF
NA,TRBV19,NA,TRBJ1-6,TGTGCCAGTAGTGGGGGGAGTCCCCGACTAAATTCACCCCTCCACTTT,CASSGGSPRLNSPLHF
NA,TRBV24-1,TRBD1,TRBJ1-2,TGTGCCACCAGTGATCCGGGACAGGGTAACTATGGCTACACCTTC,CATSDPGQGNYGYTF
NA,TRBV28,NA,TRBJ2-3,TGTGCCAGCAGTACCCCGGAACTGGATCAGGAGACAGCAGATACGCAGTATTTT,CASSTPELDQETADTQYF
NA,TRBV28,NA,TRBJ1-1,TGTGCCAGCAGTTCCAACGGGGGACTGAACACTGAAGCTTTCTTT,CASSSNGGLNTEAFF
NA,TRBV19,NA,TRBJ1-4,TGTGCCAGTAGTCGACCGGTTGTCACCGGGCTTGGAGGTGAAAAACTGTTTTTT,CASSRPVVTGLGGEKLFF
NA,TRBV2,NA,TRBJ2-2,TGTGCCAGCCGGGTGTTCAACACCGGGGAGCTGTTTTTT,CASRVFNTGELFF
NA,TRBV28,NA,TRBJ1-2,TGTGCCAGCAGTTTCGGAGGTAATGGCTACACCTTC,CASSFGGNGYTF
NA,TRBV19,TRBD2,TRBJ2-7,TGTGCCAGTAGCCTAGGGAGGGACGAGCAGTACTTC,CASSLGRDEQYF